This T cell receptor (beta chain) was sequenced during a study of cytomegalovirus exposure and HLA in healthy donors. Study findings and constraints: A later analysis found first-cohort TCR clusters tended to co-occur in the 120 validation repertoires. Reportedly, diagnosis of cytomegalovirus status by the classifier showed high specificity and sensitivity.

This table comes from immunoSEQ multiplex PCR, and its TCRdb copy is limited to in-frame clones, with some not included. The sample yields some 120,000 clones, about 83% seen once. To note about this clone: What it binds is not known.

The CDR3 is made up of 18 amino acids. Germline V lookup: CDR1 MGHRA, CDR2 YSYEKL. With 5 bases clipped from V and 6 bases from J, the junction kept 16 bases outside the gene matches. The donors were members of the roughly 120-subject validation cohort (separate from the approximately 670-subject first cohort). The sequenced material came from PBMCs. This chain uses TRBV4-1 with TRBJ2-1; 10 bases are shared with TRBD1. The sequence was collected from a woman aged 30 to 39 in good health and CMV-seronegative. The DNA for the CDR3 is TGCGCCAGCAGCTTTTTCCCGGGACAGGGGTTTGAGGGCAATGAGCAGTTCTTC. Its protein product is CASSFFPGQGFEGNEQFF.